Listed below are T cell receptor beta chains from one sample, sequenced in a study of T cells after yellow fever vaccination. TCRdb processed the 5' RACE reads anew with MiXCR; each CDR3 protein has one entry. The repertoire has 500,000 to 650,000 distinct CDR3 sequences, less than 20% of them found once; the top ten carry 15% to 20%. Sequenced material: PBMCs, taken 4 to 6 days after the first yellow fever vaccination. The source is a young man who received the YFV17D yellow fever vaccine. Both conserved end residues are part of each CDR3. A D gene is named only where the DNA matches it firmly. Part of the rows lack a size; the others show once, few, many or a class for expanded clones.

d_call j_call v_call clone_size cdr3_aa cdr3_nt
TRBD1 TRBJ2-1 TRBV12-3/TRBV12-4 . CATWTGGSNEQFF TGTGCCACCTGGACAGGGGGATCGAATGAGCAGTTCTTC
TRBD1 TRBJ2-1 TRBV19 . CASLGTGGAIELDEQFF TGTGCCAGCCTCGGGACAGGGGGCGCGATCGAACTAGATGAGCAGTTCTTC
. TRBJ1-6 TRBV27 few CASSTYNSPLHF TGTGCCAGCAGTACCTATAATTCACCCCTCCACTTT
. TRBJ2-1 TRBV6-1 few CASGGSEYNEQFF TGTGCCAGCGGGGGATCGGAATACAATGAGCAGTTCTTC
TRBD1 TRBJ2-1 TRBV7-2 . CASSGHAWGQGYDEQFF TGTGCCAGCAGCGGTCATGCGTGGGGACAGGGGTATGATGAGCAGTTCTTC
. TRBJ2-1 TRBV7-7 . CASSFDPGTDEQFF TGTGCTAGCAGCTTTGACCCCGGGACTGATGAGCAGTTCTTC
. TRBJ2-5 TRBV9 . CASSPWGRETQYF TGTGCCAGCAGCCCTTGGGGCCGGGAAACCCAGTACTTC
. TRBJ1-4 TRBV6-5 . CASSSFYATNEKLFF TGTGCCAGCAGTTCCTTCTACGCAACTAATGAAAAACTGTTTTTT
TRBD1 TRBJ2-7 TRBV12-3/TRBV12-4 few CASSAGDRVYEQYF TGTGCCAGCAGCGCTGGGGACAGGGTCTACGAGCAGTACTTC
. TRBJ2-1 TRBV12-3/TRBV12-4 many CASSLVGVGYNEQFF TGTGCCAGCAGTTTAGTGGGGGTTGGGTACAATGAGCAGTTCTTC
TRBD1 TRBJ1-4 TRBV9 many CASSPRMGTAYEKLFF TGTGCCAGCAGCCCCCGTATGGGGACAGCATATGAAAAACTGTTTTTT
. TRBJ1-1 TRBV20-1 . CSARDTDTANTEAFF TGCAGTGCTAGAGATACCGACACGGCTAACACTGAAGCTTTCTTT
TRBD1 TRBJ1-1 TRBV7-9 . CASSSWTGRGTEAFF TGTGCCAGCAGCTCCTGGACAGGGAGGGGCACTGAAGCTTTCTTT
. TRBJ1-1 TRBV5-5 few CASSPTRFNTEAFF TGTGCCAGCAGCCCTACCAGATTTAACACTGAAGCTTTCTTT
TRBD1 TRBJ1-2 TRBV10-3 . CAISESGQAPNYGYTF TGTGCCATCAGTGAGTCGGGACAGGCCCCTAACTATGGCTACACCTTC
. TRBJ2-2 TRBV6-2/TRBV6-3 . CASSYDTGELFF TGTGCCAGCAGTTACGACACCGGGGAGCTGTTTTTT
. TRBJ2-1 TRBV15 few CATSTESSYNEQFF TGTGCCACCTCGACTGAGAGCTCCTACAATGAGCAGTTCTTC
TRBD1 TRBJ1-1 TRBV5-1 . CASSPGQGLGTEAFF TGCGCCAGCAGCCCCGGACAGGGGCTTGGCACTGAAGCTTTCTTT
. TRBJ1-4 TRBV6-4 . CASSVNVGEKLFF TGTGCCAGCAGTGTAAACGTCGGTGAAAAACTGTTTTTT
. TRBJ1-2 TRBV7-9 few CASSLEQGYDYGYTF TGTGCCAGCAGCTTAGAGCAGGGGTATGACTATGGCTACACCTTC
TRBD1 TRBJ2-3 TRBV20-1 . CSARDTRGQAILTDTQYF TGCAGTGCTAGAGATACGCGGGGACAGGCAATATTGACAGATACGCAGTATTTT
TRBD2 TRBJ2-5 TRBV7-9 many CASSYSGGGGQYF TGTGCCAGCAGTTATAGCGGGGGCGGAGGCCAGTACTTC
. TRBJ1-5 TRBV7-9 few CASSGAGNQPQHF TGTGCCAGCAGCGGGGCAGGTAATCAGCCCCAGCATTTT
. TRBJ2-4 TRBV7-2 . CASSLASGGLAKNIQYF TGTGCCAGCAGCTTAGCGAGTGGGGGCCTAGCCAAAAACATTCAGTACTTC
. TRBJ2-7 TRBV4-2 . CASSQEDNEQYF TGTGCCAGCAGCCAAGAGGACAACGAGCAGTACTTC
TRBD2 TRBJ2-1 TRBV7-2 . CASSPGLAGVSYNEQFF TGTGCCAGCAGCCCGGGACTAGCGGGGGTCTCCTACAATGAGCAGTTCTTC
. TRBJ2-5 TRBV6-2/TRBV6-3 few CASRMGLYQETQYF TGTGCCAGCAGAATGGGATTGTACCAAGAGACCCAGTACTTC
. TRBJ1-2 TRBV4-2 . CASSQGGIYGYTF TGTGCCAGCAGCCAAGGGGGGATCTATGGCTACACCTTC
. TRBJ2-1 TRBV4-1 few CASSQGGGTGFSRFF TGCGCCAGCAGCCAAGGGGGGGGGACAGGATTCTCCCGGTTCTTC
. TRBJ1-1 TRBV7-9 . CASSLWRTRGSTEAFF TGTGCCAGCAGCTTATGGAGAACCCGGGGGAGCACTGAAGCTTTCTTT
. TRBJ1-1 TRBV2 . CASRSIYTEAFF TGTGCCAGCAGGAGTATTTACACTGAAGCTTTCTTT
TRBD2 TRBJ2-3 TRBV6-1 few CASSDPGGGGHTDTQYF TGTGCCAGCAGTGACCCGGGGGGCGGGGGGCACACAGATACGCAGTATTTT
. TRBJ2-5 TRBV15 few CATSSRDQETQYF TGTGCCACCAGCAGCAGGGATCAAGAGACCCAGTACTTC
. TRBJ1-3 TRBV20-1 few CSASGLGNTIYF TGCAGTGCTTCAGGGTTGGGAAACACCATATATTTT
. TRBJ2-7 TRBV27 . CASRRGWDSYEQYF TGTGCCAGCAGAAGGGGGTGGGATTCCTACGAGCAGTACTTC
TRBD1 TRBJ2-1 TRBV9 few CASSARQGNNEQFF TGTGCCAGCAGCGCCCGACAGGGGAACAATGAGCAGTTCTTC
TRBD2 TRBJ2-3 TRBV20-1 few CTGTSGADSVTQYF TGCACTGGGACTAGCGGGGCCGACTCTGTTACGCAGTATTTT